The rows below give T cell receptor beta chains drawn from one sample of a study of OX40 agonist ivuxolimab in advanced cancers. The method was immunoSEQ multiplex PCR; TCRdb's version includes in-frame clones alone and lacks a portion of them. In the table there are some 94,000 clones, 90% to 97% of which are singletons. This sample comprised CD4+ or CD8+ T cells sorted from blood, obtained in a trial of the OX40 agonist ivuxolimab. Receptors originate from an adult with an advanced solid tumor such as melanoma, head and neck, liver or kidney cancer. Both conserved end residues are part of each CDR3. The order of the fields is J gene, clone size, V gene, D gene, CDR3 DNA, CDR3 protein. A D gene is named only where the DNA matches it firmly. Only some rows state a clone size, as once, few, many or a class for expanded clones.

j_call: TRBJ2-1
clone_size: once
v_call: TRBV11-1
d_call: .
cdr3_nt: TGTGCCAGCAGCTTAGCAGTCCACAGTTACAATGAGCAGTTCTTC
cdr3_aa: CASSLAVHSYNEQFF

j_call: TRBJ2-6
clone_size: .
v_call: TRBV4-2
d_call: TRBD1
cdr3_nt: TGTGCCAGCAGCCAAGAGGGACAGCTCTTCTCTGGGGCCAACGTCCTGACTTTC
cdr3_aa: CASSQEGQLFSGANVLTF

j_call: TRBJ2-7
clone_size: .
v_call: TRBV4-1
d_call: .
cdr3_nt: TGCGCCAGCAGCCCCGAGGGAAACGAGCAGTACTTC
cdr3_aa: CASSPEGNEQYF

j_call: TRBJ1-2
clone_size: .
v_call: TRBV4-3
d_call: .
cdr3_nt: TGCGCCAGCAGCCAAAGCGCAGGGGAGTATGGCTACACCTTC
cdr3_aa: CASSQSAGEYGYTF

j_call: TRBJ1-1
clone_size: .
v_call: TRBV6-1
d_call: TRBD1
cdr3_nt: TGTGCCAGCAGCGAAGACAGGGCGAACACTGAAGCTTTCTTT
cdr3_aa: CASSEDRANTEAFF

j_call: TRBJ2-7
clone_size: .
v_call: TRBV7-6
d_call: TRBD2
cdr3_nt: TGTGCCAGCAGCCCAGCGGGTGGGGCGGGAGCCTTCTCCTACGAGCAGTACTTC
cdr3_aa: CASSPAGGAGAFSYEQYF

j_call: TRBJ2-1
clone_size: .
v_call: TRBV7-3
d_call: TRBD2
cdr3_nt: TGTGCCAGCAGCAATAGCGGGAGGAAAGACAATGAGCAGTTCTTC
cdr3_aa: CASSNSGRKDNEQFF

j_call: TRBJ2-3
clone_size: .
v_call: TRBV6-6
d_call: TRBD2
cdr3_nt: TGTGCCAGCAGTTCAGCGGGAGGTTTGACAGATACGCAGTATTTT
cdr3_aa: CASSSAGGLTDTQYF

j_call: TRBJ2-7
clone_size: .
v_call: TRBV30
d_call: .
cdr3_nt: TGTGCCTGGAGTGTAGTACAGGGACCTTACGAGCAGTACTTC
cdr3_aa: CAWSVVQGPYEQYF

j_call: TRBJ2-7
clone_size: .
v_call: TRBV7-2
d_call: TRBD1
cdr3_nt: TGTGCCAGCAGCTTCCCGGACAGGGACTACGAGCAGTACTTC
cdr3_aa: CASSFPDRDYEQYF

j_call: TRBJ2-1
clone_size: once
v_call: TRBV2
d_call: TRBD2
cdr3_nt: TGTGCCAGCAGTCTAACCCGACTAGCGGGAAAGGGATATGAGCAGTTCTTC
cdr3_aa: CASSLTRLAGKGYEQFF

j_call: TRBJ1-4
clone_size: .
v_call: TRBV6-4
d_call: TRBD1
cdr3_nt: TGTGCCAGCACCAAAAAGCCCCGCGGACAGGCCGTTGGACTGTTTTTT
cdr3_aa: CASTKKPRGQAVGLFF

j_call: TRBJ2-7
clone_size: .
v_call: TRBV7-6
d_call: .
cdr3_nt: TGTGCCAGCAGCCCTGGAGTAGCGCCCGATCCCTACGAGCAGTACTTC
cdr3_aa: CASSPGVAPDPYEQYF

j_call: TRBJ2-1
clone_size: .
v_call: TRBV2
d_call: TRBD2
cdr3_nt: TGTGCCAGCAGTGAAGCGCTTAGCGGGTGGTACAATGAGCAGTTCTTC
cdr3_aa: CASSEALSGWYNEQFF

j_call: TRBJ2-2
clone_size: .
v_call: TRBV29-1
d_call: .
cdr3_nt: TGCAGCGTTGTGCTGACGAACACCGGGGAGCTGTTTTTT
cdr3_aa: CSVVLTNTGELFF

j_call: TRBJ2-1
clone_size: .
v_call: TRBV19
d_call: .
cdr3_nt: TGTGCCAGTAGTTTCGGCGGCAGCTACAATGAGCAGTTCTTC
cdr3_aa: CASSFGGSYNEQFF

j_call: TRBJ2-7
clone_size: .
v_call: TRBV13
d_call: .
cdr3_nt: TGTGCCAGCGGGTGGGGCGGGAACTACGAGCAGTACTTC
cdr3_aa: CASGWGGNYEQYF

j_call: TRBJ2-1
clone_size: .
v_call: TRBV18
d_call: .
cdr3_nt: TGTGCCAGCTCACCAGGGGATGAGCAGTTCTTC
cdr3_aa: CASSPGDEQFF

j_call: TRBJ2-7
clone_size: .
v_call: TRBV12-2
d_call: .
cdr3_nt: TGTGCAAGTCGCTTAGCCTCTATTTCCCCCCATTCTCCTACGATGCAGTACTTC
cdr3_aa: CASRLASISPHSPTMQYF

j_call: TRBJ2-5
clone_size: .
v_call: TRBV4-1
d_call: .
cdr3_nt: TGCGCCAGCAGCCAAGACAGGGACATCCAAGAGACCCAGTACTTC
cdr3_aa: CASSQDRDIQETQYF

j_call: TRBJ2-7
clone_size: .
v_call: TRBV5-1
d_call: .
cdr3_nt: TGCGCCAGCAGCTGGGGCCGGGGAGCCTACGAGCAGTACTTC
cdr3_aa: CASSWGRGAYEQYF

j_call: TRBJ2-3
clone_size: .
v_call: TRBV2
d_call: .
cdr3_nt: TGTGCCAGCAGATTTCCCGTCAACACAGATACGCAGTATTTT
cdr3_aa: CASRFPVNTDTQYF

j_call: TRBJ2-3
clone_size: .
v_call: TRBV7-9
d_call: TRBD1
cdr3_nt: TGTGCCAGCAGCCCGACAGGGGCAGATACGCAGTATTTT
cdr3_aa: CASSPTGADTQYF

j_call: TRBJ2-7
clone_size: .
v_call: TRBV19
d_call: TRBD1
cdr3_nt: TGTGCCAGTAGTTTGGGACAGAGCCTCTCCTACGAGCAGTACTTC
cdr3_aa: CASSLGQSLSYEQYF

j_call: TRBJ2-1
clone_size: .
v_call: TRBV27
d_call: TRBD2
cdr3_nt: TGTGCCAGCAGTTTGGGGGGGGATGAGCAGTTCTTC
cdr3_aa: CASSLGGDEQFF

j_call: TRBJ2-7
clone_size: .
v_call: TRBV29-1
d_call: TRBD2
cdr3_nt: TGCAGCGCCATCGGGGGGGAAACCTACGAGCAGTACTTC
cdr3_aa: CSAIGGETYEQYF

j_call: TRBJ2-7
clone_size: .
v_call: TRBV2
d_call: .
cdr3_nt: TGTGCCAGCAGTGAAAACCTCCCAGACGAGCAGTACTTC
cdr3_aa: CASSENLPDEQYF

j_call: TRBJ2-7
clone_size: .
v_call: TRBV6-5
d_call: .
cdr3_nt: TGTGCCAGCAGTTTCGCGGACAGCTACGAGCAGTACTTC
cdr3_aa: CASSFADSYEQYF

j_call: TRBJ2-7
clone_size: .
v_call: TRBV25-1
d_call: .
cdr3_nt: TGTGCCAGCAGTCCGACAGCCTCCTACGAGCAGTACTTC
cdr3_aa: CASSPTASYEQYF

j_call: TRBJ1-1
clone_size: .
v_call: TRBV4-2
d_call: .
cdr3_nt: TGTGCCAGCAGCTTCGGACCTGAAGCTTTCTTT
cdr3_aa: CASSFGPEAFF

j_call: TRBJ2-7
clone_size: .
v_call: TRBV7-8
d_call: TRBD2
cdr3_nt: TGTGCCAGCAGCTCACCCGGGGAGGGAGGCGGCTACGAGCAGTACTTC
cdr3_aa: CASSSPGEGGGYEQYF

j_call: TRBJ2-5
clone_size: .
v_call: TRBV19
d_call: TRBD1
cdr3_nt: TGTGCCACCACAACACAGGGGTTCCAAGAGACCCAGTACTTC
cdr3_aa: CATTTQGFQETQYF

j_call: TRBJ1-4
clone_size: .
v_call: TRBV7-9
d_call: .
cdr3_nt: TGTGCCAGCAGCTTAGGGGACGAACCGAACGAAAAACTGTTTTTT
cdr3_aa: CASSLGDEPNEKLFF

j_call: TRBJ2-3
clone_size: .
v_call: TRBV30
d_call: TRBD1
cdr3_nt: TGTGCCTGGAGGGACAGGCTCAGGGCTCCTCCCGATACGCAGTATTTT
cdr3_aa: CAWRDRLRAPPDTQYF

j_call: TRBJ1-5
clone_size: .
v_call: TRBV5-5
d_call: TRBD1
cdr3_nt: TGTGCCAGCAGCTGGGGTATGGACAGGGGTAATCAGCCCCAGCATTTT
cdr3_aa: CASSWGMDRGNQPQHF

j_call: TRBJ1-1
clone_size: .
v_call: TRBV7-9
d_call: .
cdr3_nt: TGTGCCAGCAGAATACAGGTGGAGAACACTGAAGCTTTCTTT
cdr3_aa: CASRIQVENTEAFF

j_call: TRBJ2-3
clone_size: .
v_call: TRBV6-6
d_call: .
cdr3_nt: TGTGCCAGCAGCGGGGGCACCCCAGTCACAGATACGCAGTATTTT
cdr3_aa: CASSGGTPVTDTQYF

j_call: TRBJ2-7
clone_size: .
v_call: TRBV18
d_call: .
cdr3_nt: TGTGCCAGCTCACTGATAAAAGGGGGCTACGAGCAGTACTTC
cdr3_aa: CASSLIKGGYEQYF

j_call: TRBJ2-6
clone_size: .
v_call: TRBV6-5
d_call: .
cdr3_nt: TGTGCCAGCACCCCCAGTGGGGCCAACGTCCTGACTTTC
cdr3_aa: CASTPSGANVLTF

j_call: TRBJ1-1
clone_size: .
v_call: TRBV11-2
d_call: .
cdr3_nt: TGTGCCAGCAGCTTAGTTTTGGGCACTGAAGCTTTCTTT
cdr3_aa: CASSLVLGTEAFF

j_call: TRBJ2-4
clone_size: .
v_call: TRBV6-9
d_call: TRBD2
cdr3_nt: TGTGCCAGCACTAACGGGACTAGCAACTCGCTAGCCAAAAACATTCAGTACTTC
cdr3_aa: CASTNGTSNSLAKNIQYF

j_call: TRBJ2-5
clone_size: once
v_call: TRBV6-5
d_call: .
cdr3_nt: TGTGCCAGCAGTGTTGACGGTTTCCAAGAGACCCAGTACTTC
cdr3_aa: CASSVDGFQETQYF

j_call: TRBJ1-6
clone_size: .
v_call: TRBV9
d_call: .
cdr3_nt: TGTGCCAGCAGCACTCATAAAGGGTATTCACCCCTCCACTTT
cdr3_aa: CASSTHKGYSPLHF

j_call: TRBJ1-1
clone_size: .
v_call: TRBV25-1
d_call: .
cdr3_nt: TGTGCCAGCAGTGGAACGGTGAATCGGGACACTGAAGCTTTCTTT
cdr3_aa: CASSGTVNRDTEAFF

j_call: TRBJ1-1
clone_size: .
v_call: TRBV28
d_call: .
cdr3_nt: TGTGCCAGCAGTTATCCAATGGGGAACACTGAAGCTTTCTTT
cdr3_aa: CASSYPMGNTEAFF

j_call: TRBJ2-4
clone_size: .
v_call: TRBV5-4
d_call: .
cdr3_nt: TGTGCCAGCAGCTTGGGACAACTAGCCAAAAACATTCAGTACTTC
cdr3_aa: CASSLGQLAKNIQYF

j_call: TRBJ2-7
clone_size: .
v_call: TRBV4-3
d_call: TRBD2
cdr3_nt: TGCGCCAGCAGCCAAGGGACTAGCGGACGCTCCTACGAGCAGTACTTC
cdr3_aa: CASSQGTSGRSYEQYF

j_call: TRBJ1-5
clone_size: .
v_call: TRBV7-9
d_call: TRBD1
cdr3_nt: TGTGCCAGCAGCTCTCGACAGGGAATCCAGCCCCAGCATTTT
cdr3_aa: CASSSRQGIQPQHF

j_call: TRBJ1-1
clone_size: .
v_call: TRBV7-9
d_call: .
cdr3_nt: TGTGCCAGCAGCTTAGCCCAACACACTGAAGCTTTCTTT
cdr3_aa: CASSLAQHTEAFF

j_call: TRBJ2-1
clone_size: .
v_call: TRBV9
d_call: TRBD2
cdr3_nt: TGTGCCAGCAGTCTAGCGGGACCCAATGAGCAGTTCTTC
cdr3_aa: CASSLAGPNEQFF

j_call: TRBJ2-7
clone_size: .
v_call: TRBV13
d_call: TRBD2
cdr3_nt: TGTGCCAGCAGCCCTAGCGGGGGGATCCACTACGAGCAGTACTTC
cdr3_aa: CASSPSGGIHYEQYF

j_call: TRBJ2-5
clone_size: .
v_call: TRBV6-5
d_call: .
cdr3_nt: TGTGCCAGCTACCCAGACGGGCGGATTGCTGAGACCCAGTACTTC
cdr3_aa: CASYPDGRIAETQYF

j_call: TRBJ2-1
clone_size: .
v_call: TRBV2
d_call: TRBD2
cdr3_nt: TGTGCCAGCAGTCAACCCTGGACTAGCGGGGACAATGAGCAGTTCTTC
cdr3_aa: CASSQPWTSGDNEQFF

j_call: TRBJ2-7
clone_size: .
v_call: TRBV7-9
d_call: TRBD2
cdr3_nt: TGTGCCAGCAGCTTAAGTACGGGAGGCCCCTACGAGCAGTACTTC
cdr3_aa: CASSLSTGGPYEQYF